Following are 8 T cell receptor beta chains from one sample sequenced in a study of cytomegalovirus exposure and HLA in healthy donors. Use of 60 Vbeta and 13 Jbeta primers characterized the PCR. Method: immunoSEQ multiplex PCR; TCRdb's copy keeps in-frame clones and lacks some. Counted here are about 130,000 clones, approximately 82% occurring once; the ten biggest clones make up around 3%. The source material was PBMCs. These receptors were taken from a young woman in good health and CMV-seropositive.

The chain couples TRBV11-3 to TRBJ2-2; 10 bases fit TRBD2. The CDR3 consists of 16 residues. CDR1 SGHNT and CDR2 YENEEA come from the germline V gene. Unmatched junction bases numbered 10, after V lost 5 bases and J lost 7 bases. CDR3 nucleotide sequence: TGTGCCAGCAGCCCTGATAGCGGGGGGCGAAACGGGGAGCTGTTTTTT. Encoded protein: CASSPDSGGRNGELFF.

The chain couples TRBV7-8 to TRBJ2-1, with 10 bases that match TRBD1. Germline CDR1 reads SGHVS; CDR2 reads FQNEAQ. Germline trimming cut 1 base from V and 7 bases from J; bases unmatched to any gene: 4. The CDR3 runs 15 residues. The CDR3 bases are TGTGCCAGCAGCTTAGTGGGACAGGGGTTGAATGAGCAGTTCTTC. As protein: CASSLVGQGLNEQFF. The complete variable domain, with remaining parts taken from reference TRBV7-8 and TRBJ2-1, reads GAGVSQSPRYKVAKRGQDVALRCDPISGHVSLFWYQQALGQGPEFLTYFQNEAQLDKSGLPSDRFFAERPEGSVSTLKIQRTQQEDSAVYLCASSLVGQGLNEQFFGPGTRLTVL.

The chain couples TRBV30 to TRBJ1-4; a weak D match, TRBD1 (6 bases). In germline, CDR1 is GTSNPN, CDR2 SVGIG (reference sequence). The CDR3 consists of 13 residues. V lost 7 bases to trimming and J lost 10 bases, with 19 bases between them. DNA of the CDR3: TGTGCCTACCGGAGCGGGGGACAAGGAAAACTGTTTTTT. Protein sequence: CAYRSGGQGKLFF.

V and J are TRBV7-8 and TRBJ1-2; D possibly corresponds to TRBD1 (5 bases). The CDR3 contains 16 residues. Trimming removed 0 bases from V and 1 base from J, with 12 bases in between. CDR1 and CDR2 from the germline V gene are SGHVS and FQNEAQ. The CDR3 DNA reads TGTGCCAGCAGCTTAGCGCCCCCGACAGATAACTATGGCTACACCTTC. It encodes CASSLAPPTDNYGYTF.

The gene calls are TRBV12-5 and TRBJ2-1, with TRBD1 matching over 11 bases. The CDR3 loop spans 14 amino acids. Germline values: CDR1 LGHNT, CDR2 FRNRAP. With V trimmed by 7 bases and J by 9 bases, 8 bases remained unmatched. The CDR3 region has the DNA TGTGCTAGTGACGCCGGGACAGGGGGGGGTGAGCAGTTCTTC. It specifies CASDAGTGGGEQFF. The full variable domain, completed using reference TRBV12-5 and TRBJ2-1, is DARVTQTPRHKVTEMGQEVTMRCQPILGHNTVFWYRQTMMQGLELLAYFRNRAPLDDSGMPKDRFSAEMPDATLATLKIQPSEPRDSAVYFCASDAGTGGGEQFFGPGTRLTVL.

The chain couples TRBV2 to TRBJ2-5; 7 bases are shared with TRBD1. Germline trimming cut 10 bases from V and 4 bases from J; bases unmatched to any gene: 6. The length of the CDR3 is 12 residues. Germline values: CDR1 SNHLY, CDR2 FYNNEI. The CDR3 nucleotides read TGTGCCAACTCACAGGGGCGAGAGACCCAGTACTTC. Its translation is CANSQGRETQYF.

V and J are TRBV10-3 and TRBJ1-2; 7 nucleotides align to TRBD1. With 0 bases clipped from V and 7 bases from J, the junction kept 5 bases outside the gene matches. Germline lookup yields CDR1 ENHRY and CDR2 SYGVKD. The CDR3 extends over 14 amino acids. CDR3 nucleotides: TGTGCCATCAGTGAGTCCCCAGAGGGGGCTGGCTACACCTTC. Its protein product is CAISESPEGAGYTF.

This sequence joins TRBV19 and TRBJ2-2; 8 nucleotides align to TRBD2. CDR3 length equals 15 residues. The germline V gene has CDR1 LNHDA and CDR2 SQIVND (reference sequence). Trimming cost V 7 bases and J 6 bases; bases outside gene matches: 10. The CDR3 region is CASTLRGGRPGELFF. The DNA of the CDR3 is TGTGCCAGTACCCTACGGGGGGGGCGGCCCGGGGAGCTGTTTTTT.